This T cell receptor (beta chain) was recorded in a study of shared clonotypes between healthy human individuals. The repertoire was sequenced with immunoSEQ multiplex PCR; TCRdb's copy has only in-frame clones and lacks some. The data contain around 2.5 million clones, under 95% of them singletons. The sample consisted of naive CD4+ T cells from PBMCs. Subset here: CD45RA+ positively selected. The clonotype was recovered from a man between 18 and 29 years old in good health. Some clones in this sample may be carry-over from other donors' samples.

The CDR3 DNA sequence: TGTGCCAGCAGCCCGACCTCCGGGACAGGGGGCAATGAGCAGTTCTTC. Amino acids: CASSPTSGTGGNEQFF. This chain uses TRBV5-4 with TRBJ2-1; TRBD1 agrees at 11 bases. Germline V gene sequence: CDR1 SGHNT, CDR2 YYREEE (reference sequence). Trimming removed 4 bases from V and 6 bases from J; junction bases left unmatched: 9. The length of the CDR3 is 16 residues.